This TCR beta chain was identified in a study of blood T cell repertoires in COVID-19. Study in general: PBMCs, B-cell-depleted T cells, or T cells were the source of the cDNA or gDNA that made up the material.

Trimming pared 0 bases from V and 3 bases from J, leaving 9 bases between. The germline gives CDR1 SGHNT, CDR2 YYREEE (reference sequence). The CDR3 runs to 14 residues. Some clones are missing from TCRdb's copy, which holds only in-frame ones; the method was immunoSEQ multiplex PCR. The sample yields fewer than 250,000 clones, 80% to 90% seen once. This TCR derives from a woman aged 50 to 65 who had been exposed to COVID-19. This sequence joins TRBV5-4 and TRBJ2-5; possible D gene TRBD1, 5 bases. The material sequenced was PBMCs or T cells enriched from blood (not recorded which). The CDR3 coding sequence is TGTGCCAGCAGCTTGGAGGGCAGGGAAGAGACCCAGTACTTC. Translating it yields CASSLEGREETQYF.